These 29 T cell receptor beta chains came from one sample sequenced in a study of OX40 agonist ivuxolimab in advanced cancers. Sequenced by immunoSEQ multiplex PCR; TCRdb stores in-frame clones only, minus some. The sample lists 30,000 or so clones, 70% to 85% occurring once. The sample here was CD4+ or CD8+ T cells sorted from blood, taken in a trial of the OX40 agonist ivuxolimab. These receptors were collected from an adult with an advanced solid tumor such as melanoma, head and neck, liver or kidney cancer.

This clone came up once. The gene calls are TRBV18 and TRBJ2-1; D is perhaps TRBD2 (5 bases). The CDR3 loop spans 16 amino acids. Trimming removed 1 base from V and 0 bases from J, with 10 bases in between. Germline V lookup: CDR1 KGHSH, CDR2 LQKENI. CDR3: CASSPRGQSSYNEQFF. CDR3 bases: TGTGCCAGCTCACCACGAGGGCAGAGCTCCTACAATGAGCAGTTCTTC.

With respect to this clone: This likely reflects a read error, since a far larger clone is one base away. The chain uses TRBV4-2 and TRBJ2-7, with TRBD2 matching over 9 bases. Germline V gene data show CDR1 as LGHNA and CDR2 as YNFKEQ. The CDR3 extends over 16 amino acids. V lost 5 bases, J lost 2 bases, and 10 bases stayed unmatched. In nucleotides, the CDR3 is TGTGCCAGCAGCGACCGGGGAGTAGCGGGGGCCTACGAGCAGTACTTC. Protein product: CASSDRGVAGAYEQYF.

This rearrangement joins TRBV7-2 to TRBJ1-1, with D possibly being TRBD1 (5 bases). The CDR3 runs to 11 residues. Germline CDR1 SGHTA, CDR2 FQGNSA. The V end was cut by 6 bases, the J end by 7 bases, with 9 bases between. CDR3 nucleotides: TGTGCCAGCAGGCTGGGGCTTGAAGCTTTCTTT. This gives the protein CASRLGLEAFF.

This clone has only one observation. This rearrangement joins TRBV7-9 to TRBJ2-2; TRBD2 agrees at 10 bases. Germline V gives CDR1 SEHNR, CDR2 FQNEAQ (reference sequence). The CDR3 contains 19 residues. With V trimmed by 6 bases and J by 6 bases, 19 bases remained unmatched. In DNA form, the CDR3 reads TGTGCCAGCAGAAGACTGAGAGCGGGGGGGCCCGACGAGGCCGGGGAGCTGTTTTTT. Its protein product is CASRRLRAGGPDEAGELFF. Full variable domain (outside the CDR3, taken from reference TRBV7-9 and TRBJ2-2): DTGVSQNPRHKITKRGQNVTFRCDPISEHNRLYWYRQTLGQGPEFLTYFQNEAQLEKSRLLSDRFSAERPKGSFSTLEIQRTEQGDSAMYLCASRRLRAGGPDEAGELFFGEGSRLTVL.

V is TRBV5-3 and J is TRBJ2-2; D gene unclear. TRBV5-3 is designated an ORF whose function remains uncertain. This CDR3 comprises 14 residues. V was shortened by 4 bases and J by 1 base, with 8 bases between the two germline ends. CDR3 DNA: TGTGCCAGAAGCCCTTACCTGAACACCGGGGAGCTGTTTTTT. Translation gives CARSPYLNTGELFF.

The CDR3 nucleotides read TGCAGCGTTGAGCAGGGAATCCACGAGCAGTACTTC. It is translated as CSVEQGIHEQYF. The chain is built from TRBV29-1 and TRBJ2-7; D might be TRBD1 (5 bases). Looked up from germline, CDR1 is SQVTM and CDR2 is ANQGSEA. V was shortened by 3 bases and J by 5 bases, with 11 bases between the two germline ends. This CDR3 is 12 amino acids long.

The CDR3 coding sequence is TGTGCCAGTAGTACGAAGCGCAATCAGCCCCAGCATTTT. It yields the protein CASSTKRNQPQHF. J is TRBJ1-5 and V is TRBV19; no firm D call. This CDR3 spans 13 amino acids. Deletions cut 4 bases from V and 2 bases from J, with 6 bases between. Germline values: CDR1 LNHDA, CDR2 SQIVND (reference sequence).

The chain recombines TRBV5-1 with TRBJ1-5; 8 bases line up with TRBD1. This CDR3 has 16 residues. The trim removed 2 bases at V and 7 bases at J, leaving 11 bases unmatched. Germline V lookup: CDR1 SGHRS, CDR2 YFSETQ. CDR3 in amino acids: CASSLGTGDPRQPQHF. DNA for the CDR3: TGCGCCAGCAGCTTAGGGACAGGCGACCCGAGGCAGCCCCAGCATTTT.

This rearrangement joins TRBV28 to TRBJ1-1; D call uncertain. V was shortened by 5 bases and J by 0 bases, with 4 bases between the two germline ends. The CDR3 is 12 amino acids. Germline assignment: CDR1 MDHEN and CDR2 SYDVKM. As DNA, the CDR3 is TGTGCCAGCAGTCTCGTGAACACTGAAGCTTTCTTT. Encoded protein: CASSLVNTEAFF.

This chain joins TRBV7-9 and TRBJ1-3; no reliable D call. CDR3 size: 16 residues. Germline CDR1 SEHNR, CDR2 FQNEAQ (reference sequence). Trimming cost V 6 bases and J 0 bases, with 15 bases left between them. The DNA of the CDR3 is TGTGCCAGCAGTCAGAGATACTCCTCCTCTGGAAACACCATATATTTT. Its translation: CASSQRYSSSGNTIYF. The full variable domain, with the rest looked up from reference TRBV7-9 and TRBJ1-3, is DTGVSQNPRHKITKRGQNVTFRCDPISEHNRLYWYRQTLGQGPEFLTYFQNEAQLEKSRLLSDRFSAERPKGSFSTLEIQRTEQGDSAMYLCASSQRYSSSGNTIYFGEGSWLTVV.

The chain links TRBV6-1 to TRBJ1-5; unclear D gene. The V end lost 1 base, the J end lost 4 bases, and 11 bases lay between the germline ends. CDR3 size: 15 residues. Germline V CDR1 and CDR2: MNHNS, SASEGT. Written as DNA, the CDR3 is TGTGCCAGCAGTGAAGGGCTCACGGGGAATCAGCCCCAGCATTTT. Protein product: CASSEGLTGNQPQHF.

The chain links TRBV27 to TRBJ2-2; TRBD2 aligns across 10 bases. V trimming: 0 bases; J trimming: 7 bases; junction bases outside the gene matches: 8. The CDR3 is 17 amino acids. CDR1 and CDR2 (germline): MNHEY, SMNVEV (reference sequence). The CDR3 region is CASSLSSGGARGGELFF. The CDR3 region has the DNA TGTGCCAGCAGTTTATCCAGCGGGGGGGCCCGCGGCGGGGAGCTGTTTTTT.

This rearrangement joins TRBV10-3 to TRBJ1-5; no clear D gene. The V end was cut by 5 bases, the J end by 1 base, with 12 bases between. From germline, CDR1 is ENHRY and CDR2 SYGVKD. CDR3 size: 15 residues. CDR3 residues: CAISSPGRSNQPQHF. CDR3 sequence (DNA): TGTGCCATCAGTTCTCCCGGAAGAAGCAATCAGCCCCAGCATTTT.

With regard to this clone: The sample carries other DNA sequences with the same CDR3. The chain combines TRBV15 with TRBJ2-5; D is possibly TRBD1 (5 bases). This CDR3 region has 15 residues. CDR1 LNHNV and CDR2 YYDKDF come from the germline V gene (reference sequence). Trimming removed 0 bases from V and 5 bases from J, with 13 bases in between. The CDR3 spells CATSRDQGHTETQYF. Here the CDR3 DNA reads TGTGCCACCAGCAGAGATCAAGGACATACTGAGACCCAGTACTTC.

In DNA form, the CDR3 reads TGTGCCAGTAGCAGACAGGGGGCGCAAACCGGGGAGCTGTTTTTT. Protein product: CASSRQGAQTGELFF. The chain recombines TRBV19 with TRBJ2-2, with TRBD1 matching 10 bases. CDR3 length: 15 amino acids. V lost 6 bases, J lost 5 bases, and 6 bases stayed unmatched. Germline loops: CDR1 LNHDA, CDR2 SQIVND (reference sequence).

V is TRBV5-1 and J is TRBJ2-1, with 8 bases identical to TRBD1. With V trimmed by 3 bases and J by 5 bases, 13 bases remained unmatched. Germline V gene lookup returns CDR1 SGHRS and CDR2 YFSETQ. The CDR3 sequence is 17 residues long. This CDR3 is CASSSPTGARVNNEQFF. The CDR3 DNA is TGCGCCAGCAGCTCACCGACAGGGGCAAGGGTGAACAATGAGCAGTTCTTC.

J is TRBJ2-3 and V is TRBV20-1; no clear D. The CDR3 is made up of 11 amino acids. V dropped 3 bases and J dropped 9 bases, with 10 bases sitting between them. CDR1 and CDR2 (germline): DFQATT, SNEGSKA (reference sequence). CDR3: CSARNRETQYF. For the CDR3, the DNA is TGCAGTGCTAGGAACAGAGAAACGCAGTATTTT.

The chain has TRBV5-1 and TRBJ2-7; TRBD1 is a possible D gene (6 bases). V was cut by 4 bases and J by 9 bases, with 11 bases left in between. CDR3 length: 11 residues. CDR1 and CDR2 (germline): SGHRS, YFSETQ. CDR3 DNA: TGCGCCAGCAGCGCCCAGGGGACGCAGTACTTC. Protein: CASSAQGTQYF.

V gene TRBV19 combines with J gene TRBJ1-1; a possible D gene is TRBD1 (5 bases). Trimming pared 4 bases from V and 5 bases from J, leaving 11 bases between. The CDR3 totals 13 residues. Germline values: CDR1 LNHDA, CDR2 SQIVND (reference sequence). The CDR3 nucleotides are TGTGCCAGTAGTAGAGGAAAGGGGACTGAAGCTTTCTTT. This encodes CASSRGKGTEAFF.

The J gene is TRBJ2-7, the V gene TRBV11-3, with a possible D match to TRBD2 (6 bases). Trimming shortened V by 8 bases and J by 0 bases, and 11 bases separated the two germline ends. This CDR3 spans 13 amino acids. CDR1 and CDR2 (germline): SGHNT, YENEEA. CDR3 DNA: TGTGCCAGCCGTCGGGGGAGCTCCTACGAGCAGTACTTC. Amino acid sequence: CASRRGSSYEQYF. The variable domain in full, with the rest retrieved from reference TRBV11-3 and TRBJ2-7, is EAGVVQSPRYKIIEKKQPVAFWCNPISGHNTLYWYLQNLGQGPELLIRYENEEAVDDSQLPKDRFSAERLKGVDSTLKIQPAELGDSAVYLCASRRGSSYEQYFGPGTRLTVT.

The genes are TRBV2 and TRBJ2-3, with a possible D match to TRBD2 (5 bases). The V gene's germline CDR1 is SNHLY and CDR2 FYNNEI. V was clipped by 8 bases and J by 6 bases, with 9 bases between them. This CDR3 has 11 residues. The CDR3 region is CASGLADTQYF. In DNA, the CDR3 is TGTGCCAGCGGACTGGCCGATACGCAGTATTTT.

J is TRBJ2-2 and V is TRBV6-4, with TRBD2 matching 12 bases. V dropped 3 bases and J dropped 1; count of bases not matched to a gene: 0. The CDR3 has 16 residues. CDR1 is MRHNA and CDR2 is SNTAGT in the germline V gene. The CDR3 spells CASSEGLAGNTGELFF. The CDR3 nucleotides are TGTGCCAGCAGTGAGGGACTAGCGGGGAACACCGGGGAGCTGTTTTTT.

This clone was recorded once. The chain recombines TRBV5-1 with TRBJ2-3; D uncertain. Deletions cut 1 base from V and 7 bases from J, with 7 bases between. The CDR3 has 12 residues. Germline-derived CDR1 and CDR2 are SGHRS and YFSETQ. The chain's CDR3 is CASSLTTNTQYF. The DNA of the CDR3 is TGCGCCAGCAGCTTGACGACGAATACGCAGTATTTT. Filled out from reference TRBV5-1 and TRBJ2-3, the complete variable domain reads KAGVTQTPRYLIKTRGQQVTLSCSPISGHRSVSWYQQTPGQGLQFLFEYFSETQRNKGNFPGRFSGRQFSNSRSEMNVSTLELGDSALYLCASSLTTNTQYFGPGTRLTVL.

This clone was seen a few times. The chain carries TRBV15 and TRBJ1-3; D remains ambiguous. V lost 3 bases and J 2 bases, leaving 2 bases between the germline ends. Per the germline V gene, CDR1 is LNHNV and CDR2 is YYDKDF (reference sequence). The CDR3 runs to 12 residues. The CDR3 DNA follows: TGTGCCACCAGCAGCGCTGGAAACACCATATATTTT. Its protein product is CATSSAGNTIYF.

The CDR3 sequence: CSVEKDGKQYF. CDR3 nucleotides: TGCAGCGTTGAAAAGGACGGCAAGCAGTACTTC. The chain employs TRBV29-1 and TRBJ2-7; D gene unclear. Trimming took 2 bases from V and 8 from J, leaving 10 bases between them. The CDR3 is made up of 11 amino acids. Germline V gene data show CDR1 as SQVTM and CDR2 as ANQGSEA.

This chain's CDR3 is CASSVSGAVGNTIYF. CDR3 coding DNA: TGTGCCAGCAGCGTCTCGGGGGCGGTTGGAAACACCATATATTTT. V gene TRBV9 combines with J gene TRBJ1-3, with D possibly matching TRBD1 (6 bases). Trimming pared 2 bases from V and 3 bases from J, leaving 12 bases between. CDR1 SGDLS and CDR2 YYNGEE come from the germline V gene. CDR3 length: 15 amino acids.

The V gene is TRBV7-9, the J gene TRBJ2-5, with 7 bases identical to TRBD1. The germline gives CDR1 SEHNR, CDR2 FQNEAQ (reference sequence). V gave up 3 bases and J gave up 7 bases; unmatched junction bases: 11. The CDR3 loop spans 15 amino acids. CDR3 protein: CASSFRGKGGWTQYF. For the CDR3, the DNA is TGTGCCAGCAGCTTTAGGGGTAAAGGGGGCTGGACCCAGTACTTC.

The chain is built from TRBV5-4 and TRBJ1-2; D unclear. The CDR3 spans 14 residues. The V and J ends lost 4 bases and 0 bases respectively, with 10 bases between them. Germline V lookup: CDR1 SGHNT, CDR2 YYREEE (reference sequence). The CDR3 DNA reads TGTGCCAGCAGCGGAGAGATAGCTAACTATGGCTACACCTTC. Translation: CASSGEIANYGYTF.

The J gene is TRBJ2-5, the V gene TRBV9; 10 nucleotides align to TRBD1. Per the germline V gene, CDR1 is SGDLS and CDR2 is YYNGEE. The CDR3 loop spans 14 amino acids. V shed 4 bases, J shed 5 bases, and the junction held 5 bases outside the gene matches. In DNA form, the CDR3 reads TGTGCCAGCAGCACCGGGACAGGGGTGGAGACCCAGTACTTC. Amino acids: CASSTGTGVETQYF.